This TCR beta chain was profiled in a study of blood T cell repertoires in COVID-19. Sequenced by immunoSEQ multiplex PCR; TCRdb stores in-frame clones only, minus some. The table lists 25,000 to 30,000 clones, 55% to 80% of them singletons. With 5 bases removed from V and 9 bases from J, the gap between germline ends came to 11 bases. The CDR3 is made up of 12 amino acids. Germline V gives CDR1 SGHNT, CDR2 YENEEA. This chain connects TRBV11-3 to TRBJ2-1; D unresolved. The sequence came from a human donor in a cohort sampled during active COVID-19. Material for sequencing was peripheral blood. As DNA, the CDR3 is TGTGCCAGCAGCCTTAGAAGCCCTGAGCAGTTCTTC. Translation gives CASSLRSPEQFF.